The table lists the clone carrying this T cell receptor beta chain with a few counts. Its antigen is unknown. This entry is derived from a study of T-cell memory formation after mild COVID-19. Study outcomes and limitations: What remained unconfirmed was the SARS-CoV-2 specificity of second-wave clones peaking on day 37.

TCRdb reprocessed the 5' RACE reads via MiXCR and lists one record per CDR3 protein. The data hold some 150,000 distinct CDR3 sequences, with 15% to 20% observed a single time. This clonotype was obtained from an adult woman who had mild COVID-19 (a few samples of this study predate the infection). Cell type and time point are not known. Sequencing was performed on PBMCs or a T cell subset sorted from them (not recorded which).

The CDR3: CASGPDRKETQYF. The DNA of the CDR3 is TGTGCCAGCGGACCGGACAGGAAAGAGACCCAGTACTTC. The chain couples TRBV12-3 or TRBV12-4 to TRBJ2-5; 7 bases are a match to TRBD1. J gave up 3 bases and V 8 bases, and 6 bases lay outside the gene matches. The CDR3 is 13 residues long.